This T cell receptor beta chain was sequenced during a study of blood T cell repertoires in COVID-19. This CDR3 region has 17 residues. V gave up 8 bases and J gave up 0 bases; unmatched junction bases: 13. Germline V lookup: CDR1 LNHDA, CDR2 SQIVND (reference sequence). Profiling relied on immunoSEQ multiplex PCR, and the TCRdb table lists in-frame clones only, not all of them. This sample has approximately 160,000 clones, with roughly 84% found just once. This clonotype was sampled from a woman aged 55-70 years with acute or convalescent COVID-19. V is TRBV19 and J is TRBJ1-3, with TRBD1 identical over 7 bases. Sequencing input: peripheral blood. The CDR3: CASLSLRDSRSGNTIYF. As DNA, the CDR3 is TGTGCCAGTCTATCCCTCCGGGACAGTCGCTCTGGAAACACCATATATTTT.